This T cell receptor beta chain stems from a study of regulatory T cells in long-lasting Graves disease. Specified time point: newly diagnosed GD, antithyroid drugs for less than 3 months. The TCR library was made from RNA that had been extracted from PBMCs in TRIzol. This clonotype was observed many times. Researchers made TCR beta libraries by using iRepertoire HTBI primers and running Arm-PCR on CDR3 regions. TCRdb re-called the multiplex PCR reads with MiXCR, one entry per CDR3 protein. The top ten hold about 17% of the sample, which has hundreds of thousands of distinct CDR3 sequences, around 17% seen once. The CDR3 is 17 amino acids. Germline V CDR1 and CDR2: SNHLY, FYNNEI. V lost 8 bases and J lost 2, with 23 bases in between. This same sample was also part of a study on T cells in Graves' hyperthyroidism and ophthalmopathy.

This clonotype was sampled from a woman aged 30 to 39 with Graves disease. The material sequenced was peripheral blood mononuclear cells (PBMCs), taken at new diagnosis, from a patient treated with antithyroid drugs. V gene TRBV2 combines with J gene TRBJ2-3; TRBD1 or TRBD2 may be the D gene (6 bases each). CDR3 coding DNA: TGTGCCAGCCGGCGCTCGGGGGCCGCACGACTCACAGATACGCAGTATTTT. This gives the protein CASRRSGAARLTDTQYF. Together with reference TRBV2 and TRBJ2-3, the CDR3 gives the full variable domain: EPEVTQTPSHQVTQMGQEVILRCVPISNHLYFYWYRQILGQKVEFLVSFYNNEISEKSEIFDDQFSVERPDGSNFTLKIRSTKLEDSAMYFCASRRSGAARLTDTQYFGPGTRLTVL.